The rows below give T cell receptor beta chains drawn from one sample of a study of long-term antiretroviral therapy in people with HIV. Assay used: immunoSEQ multiplex PCR; TCRdb lists only in-frame clones, some missing. The sample shows about 25,000 clones, more than 75% of them seen only once. The source was unsorted PBMCs, collected 2.9 years after starting antiretroviral therapy. These receptors all stem from a man aged 50 to 59 with HIV. The CDR3 runs from the conserved cysteine through the conserved F or W. The D gene is left open where the match is weak. Only some rows state a clone size, as once, few, many or a class for expanded clones.

TGCGCCAGCAGCCAAGATTCCTCCGGGGGGGCCACAGATACGCAGTATTTT | CASSQDSSGGATDTQYF | TRBV4-3 | - | TRBJ2-3 | TRBD2
TGTGCCAGCAGCTTTCAGGAGAACACTGAAGCTTTCTTT | CASSFQENTEAFF | TRBV11-3 | - | TRBJ1-1 | -
TGTGCCAGCAGCTCGACAGAGCAAGAGACCCAGTACTTC | CASSSTEQETQYF | TRBV7-9 | - | TRBJ2-5 | -
TGTGCCAGTAGTATCCAACTAGAGACAGATACGCAGTATTTT | CASSIQLETDTQYF | TRBV19 | - | TRBJ2-3 | -
TGTGCCAGTAGTATCAAAGGGGGAATTGGCTACACCTTC | CASSIKGGIGYTF | TRBV19 | few | TRBJ1-2 | -
TGTGCCAGCAGCTTAGCGCTCGCGGGGGCGGTAAACATTCAGTACTTC | CASSLALAGAVNIQYF | TRBV7-2 | - | TRBJ2-4 | -
TGTGCCATCAGTGAGCCGCTAGTAGGGAATGAGCAGTTCTTC | CAISEPLVGNEQFF | TRBV10-3 | - | TRBJ2-1 | -
TGTGCCTGGAGGACTTTCGCGAACACCGGGGAGCCGTTTTTT | CAWRTFANTGEPFF | TRBV30 | once | TRBJ2-2 | -
TGTGCCAGCAGCTTATCTGACGGGGGGGCCTACGAGCAGTACTTC | CASSLSDGGAYEQYF | TRBV7-2 | once | TRBJ2-7 | TRBD2
TGTGCCAGCAGTGGAGGACAGGCGAACACTGAAGCTTTCTTT | CASSGGQANTEAFF | TRBV6-1 | - | TRBJ1-1 | TRBD1
TGTGCCAGCAGTTACTCGACAGGGGGCTACTATGGCTACACCTTC | CASSYSTGGYYGYTF | TRBV6-9 | - | TRBJ1-2 | TRBD1
TGCGCCAGCAGCTTGGATTCCCCCACTGAAGCTTTCTTT | CASSLDSPTEAFF | TRBV5-1 | once | TRBJ1-1 | -
TGTGCCAGCAGCTCGAGACTAGCGGGGGGCTCCTACGAGCAGTACTTC | CASSSRLAGGSYEQYF | TRBV7-9 | - | TRBJ2-7 | TRBD2
TGTGCCAGCAGGAGCGGAGTGAACACTGAAGCTTTCTTT | CASRSGVNTEAFF | TRBV6-4 | - | TRBJ1-1 | -
TGTGCCAGCAGCTTGGGGACTAGCACAGATACGCAGTATTTT | CASSLGTSTDTQYF | TRBV5-6 | - | TRBJ2-3 | -
TGTGCCAGCAGTTCGGACAGGGGTCAGCCCCAGCATTTT | CASSSDRGQPQHF | TRBV27 | - | TRBJ1-5 | TRBD1
TGCGCCAGCAGCGCGGACAGGGTGATTGGTGGCTACACCTTC | CASSADRVIGGYTF | TRBV5-1 | few | TRBJ1-2 | TRBD1
TGTGCCAGCAGCTTGGGGACCTCCAAGGTAGGCGAGCAGTACTTC | CASSLGTSKVGEQYF | TRBV7-9 | - | TRBJ2-7 | -
TGTGCTAGTGCTTTGGGGGGGGTGAACACTGAAGCTTTCTTT | CASALGGVNTEAFF | TRBV12-5 | - | TRBJ1-1 | -
TGTGCCAGCAGCTTAGAACCCGTCCAAGAGACCCAGTACTTC | CASSLEPVQETQYF | TRBV7-2 | - | TRBJ2-5 | -
TGTGCCATCAGTGACGGCAATCAGCCCCAGCATTTT | CAISDGNQPQHF | TRBV10-3 | - | TRBJ1-5 | -
TGTGCCAGCTCACCCAGGGAGGCTGAAGCTTTCTTT | CASSPREAEAFF | TRBV18 | - | TRBJ1-1 | -
TGTGCCAGCAGCGGGACCCTTCCTTTGAACACTGAAGCTTTCTTT | CASSGTLPLNTEAFF | TRBV5-8 | - | TRBJ1-1 | -
TGTGCCAGCAGCTTAGGGGGGACAGGGAATCAGCCCCAGCATTTT | CASSLGGTGNQPQHF | TRBV13 | - | TRBJ1-5 | TRBD1
TGTGCCAGCAGTTACGACAGGGCCGCTGGAAACACCATATATTTT | CASSYDRAAGNTIYF | TRBV6-5 | - | TRBJ1-3 | TRBD1
TGTGCCAGCTCACCTCTAGGGAGGCGGAGCACAGATACGCAGTATTTT | CASSPLGRRSTDTQYF | TRBV18 | - | TRBJ2-3 | -
TGTGCCAGCTCACCGGCTAGCGGCAATCAGCCCCAGCATTTT | CASSPASGNQPQHF | TRBV18 | - | TRBJ1-5 | -
TGTGCCAGCAGGAACTATGGCTACACCTTC | CASRNYGYTF | TRBV28 | - | TRBJ1-2 | -
TGTGCCAGCAGCCCCCACCCGAGATGGGACAGGGGCGCTCGGGATGAAAAACTGTTTTTT | CASSPHPRWDRGARDEKLFF | TRBV9 | - | TRBJ1-4 | TRBD1
TGTGCCAGCAGCCAGGGAGGGACAGGGGGCAATCAGCCCCAGCATTTT | CASSQGGTGGNQPQHF | TRBV5-4 | few | TRBJ1-5 | TRBD1
TGTGCCAGTAGCAACAGGGGGTCCTACGAGCAGTACTTC | CASSNRGSYEQYF | TRBV19 | - | TRBJ2-7 | TRBD1
TGTGCCAGCAGCTTAGGTCGTCGGCGTTACAATGAGCAGTTCTTC | CASSLGRRRYNEQFF | TRBV7-3 | - | TRBJ2-1 | -
TGTGCCAGCAGCTTAGCAGGCGTAAATTCACCCCTCCACTTT | CASSLAGVNSPLHF | TRBV7-3 | few | TRBJ1-6 | -
TGTGCCCAGACTAGCGGGGGGGCCCTCGTCACAGATACGCAGTATTTT | CAQTSGGALVTDTQYF | TRBV30 | - | TRBJ2-3 | TRBD2
TGTGCCAGCAGCTTAAACACGGAGCTGTTTTTT | CASSLNTELFF | TRBV7-2 | - | TRBJ2-2 | -
TGTGCCAGCAGGGTCGCAGGTCTTAACACTGAAGCTTTCTTT | CASRVAGLNTEAFF | TRBV28 | - | TRBJ1-1 | -
TGTGCCAGCAGCTTCCCAAGCGGGGCCCCCACAGATACGCAGTATTTT | CASSFPSGAPTDTQYF | TRBV7-6 | - | TRBJ2-3 | TRBD2
TGTGCCAGCAGCCCACAGGGGGAAGTATACGAGCAGTACTTC | CASSPQGEVYEQYF | TRBV13 | - | TRBJ2-7 | TRBD1
TGTGCCAGCAGCTTCACAAGGAGGGTTAATGAGCAGTTCTTC | CASSFTRRVNEQFF | TRBV13 | - | TRBJ2-1 | -
TGTGCCAGCAGTGGTTTGATGCCTAACTATGGCTACACCTTC | CASSGLMPNYGYTF | TRBV2 | - | TRBJ1-2 | -
TGCGCCAGCAGTGAGTCGGGGGGGTATGGCTACACCTTC | CASSESGGYGYTF | TRBV10-2 | - | TRBJ1-2 | -
TGTGCCAGCAGCTTGAGGGGCGGGGGGGCTAATGAGCAGTTCTTC | CASSLRGGGANEQFF | TRBV5-6 | - | TRBJ2-1 | TRBD2
TGTGCCAGCAGCACATTCGGGGGCGGGTCTGAAGCTTTCTTT | CASSTFGGGSEAFF | TRBV2 | - | TRBJ1-1 | -
TGTGCCAGCAGCTTGGATCCAGGGGGGCGAAGCACTGAAGCTTTCTTT | CASSLDPGGRSTEAFF | TRBV7-6 | - | TRBJ1-1 | TRBD1
TGTGCCAGCAGCTTCAGGGGACAGGGGGAATCGGGCGAGCAGTACTTC | CASSFRGQGESGEQYF | TRBV5-8 | once | TRBJ2-7 | TRBD1